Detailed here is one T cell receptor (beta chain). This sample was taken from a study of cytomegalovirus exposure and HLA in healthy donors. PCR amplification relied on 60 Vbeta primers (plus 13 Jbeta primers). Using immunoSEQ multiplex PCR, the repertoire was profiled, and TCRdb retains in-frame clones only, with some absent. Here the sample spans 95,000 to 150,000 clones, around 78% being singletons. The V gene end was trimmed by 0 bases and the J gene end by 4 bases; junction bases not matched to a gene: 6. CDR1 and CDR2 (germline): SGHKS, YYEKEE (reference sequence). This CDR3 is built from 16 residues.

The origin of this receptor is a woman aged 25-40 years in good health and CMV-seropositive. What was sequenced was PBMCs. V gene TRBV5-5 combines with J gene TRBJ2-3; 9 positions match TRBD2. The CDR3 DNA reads TGTGCCAGCAGCTTGGGAGCGGGGGGCGTGGCAGATACGCAGTATTTT. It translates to CASSLGAGGVADTQYF.